The 25 T cell receptor beta chains below come from one sample, sequenced in a study of cytomegalovirus exposure and HLA in healthy donors. The PCR had 60 Vbeta and 13 Jbeta primers. Data came from immunoSEQ multiplex PCR; TCRdb stores just in-frame clones and leaves some out. The repertoire consists of 200,000 to 250,000 clones, with 75% to 90% occurring once and the leading ten covering roughly 0.66%. The source material was PBMCs. These TCRs come from a boy between 2 and 10 years old in good health and CMV-seronegative.

The rearrangement joins TRBV27 to TRBJ2-5; a possible D gene is TRBD2 (5 bases). The V and J ends lost 4 bases and 11 bases respectively, with 20 bases between them. This CDR3 region has 14 residues. Germline loops: CDR1 MNHEY, CDR2 SMNVEV (reference sequence). Written as DNA, the CDR3 is TGTGCCAGCAGTTCCAGCAACTTGGCGAGGGAGCAGTACTTC. This codes for CASSSSNLAREQYF.

V and J are TRBV6-1 and TRBJ2-1, with D possibly matching TRBD2 (6 bases). V lost 5 bases, J lost 8 bases, and 13 bases lay in between. The CDR3 loop spans 13 amino acids. CDR1 is MNHNS and CDR2 is SASEGT in the germline V gene. As DNA, the CDR3 is TGTGCCAGCAGTCTGGGGAGGACCGATGAGCAGTTCTTC. Its translation: CASSLGRTDEQFF.

This clone was observed a few times. The V gene is TRBV6-5, the J gene TRBJ2-7; 10 bases agree with TRBD1. Germline trimming cut 7 bases from V and 2 bases from J; bases unmatched to any gene: 5. CDR3 size: 14 residues. Germline lookup yields CDR1 MNHEY and CDR2 SVGAGI. The CDR3 DNA reads as TGTGCCAGCATCCCCGGGACAGGGGCCTACGAGCAGTACTTC. The encoded protein is CASIPGTGAYEQYF.

The rearrangement uses TRBV7-9 and TRBJ2-3; 8 bases map to TRBD1. J was trimmed by 0 bases and V by 8 bases; bases with no gene match: 7. Germline CDR1 SEHNR, CDR2 FQNEAQ (reference sequence). CDR3 length: 15 residues. The CDR3 spells CASGQGARSTDTQYF. CDR3 in DNA: TGTGCCAGCGGCCAGGGGGCTCGCAGCACAGATACGCAGTATTTT.

J is TRBJ2-7 and V is TRBV2; D is possibly TRBD2 (6 bases). The V end lost 4 bases, the J end lost 3 bases, and 13 bases lay between the germline ends. The germline V gene encodes CDR1 SNHLY and CDR2 FYNNEI. CDR3 length: 14 amino acids. The CDR3 region is CASSAGRDHYEQYF. The CDR3 region has the DNA TGTGCCAGCAGTGCCGGGCGGGACCACTACGAGCAGTACTTC.

A single count supports this clone. The V gene is TRBV12-5, the J gene TRBJ1-1, with TRBD1 matching over 7 bases. The trim removed 1 base at V and 7 bases at J, leaving 3 bases unmatched. This CDR3 comprises 13 residues. The germline V gene has CDR1 LGHNT and CDR2 FRNRAP. For the CDR3, the DNA is TGTGCTAGTGGTTTGGAACAGGGGATTGAAGCTTTCTTT. It translates to CASGLEQGIEAFF.

The rearrangement uses TRBV6-6 and TRBJ1-1, with D maybe TRBD1 (6 bases). The germline V and J ends were trimmed by 5 bases and 1 base, with 11 bases remaining between them. The CDR3 extends over 14 amino acids. CDR1 is MNHNY and CDR2 is SVGAGI in the germline V gene (reference sequence). CDR3: CASSPPGQNTEAFF. CDR3 in DNA: TGTGCCAGCAGTCCTCCGGGACAGAACACTGAAGCTTTCTTT.

This chain uses TRBV7-8 with TRBJ2-3; 7 bases align to TRBD2. This CDR3 spans 14 amino acids. Germline lookup yields CDR1 SGHVS and CDR2 FQNEAQ. The ends lost 4 bases at V and 2 bases at J; junction bases unmatched: 3. DNA for the CDR3: TGTGCCAGCAGCTCCGGGGACTACACAGATACGCAGTATTTT. Translated, it gives CASSSGDYTDTQYF. The full variable domain, its missing parts supplied by reference TRBV7-8 and TRBJ2-3, is GAGVSQSPRYKVAKRGQDVALRCDPISGHVSLFWYQQALGQGPEFLTYFQNEAQLDKSGLPSDRFFAERPEGSVSTLKIQRTQQEDSAVYLCASSSGDYTDTQYFGPGTRLTVL.

Regarding this clone: The same CDR3 also results from other DNA sequences found in this sample. This chain uses TRBV4-1 with TRBJ2-3; 7 nucleotides line up with TRBD2. CDR1 is MGHRA and CDR2 is YSYEKL in the germline V gene. The CDR3 totals 14 residues. The junction had 1 base not matched to a gene; V was cut back by 1 base and J by 3 bases. The CDR3 region has the DNA TGCGCCAGCAGCCAAGTGCGGGGGACAGATACGCAGTATTTT. Translated, it gives CASSQVRGTDTQYF.

This chain joins TRBV4-2 and TRBJ2-6; tentative D call: TRBD1 (5 bases). The CDR3 contains 17 residues. Germline V gene lookup returns CDR1 LGHNA and CDR2 YNFKEQ. Trimming removed 1 base at V and 0 bases at J, with 10 bases between. As DNA, the CDR3 is TGTGCCAGCAGCCAAGGAAATGGGGCCTCTGGGGCCAACGTCCTGACTTTC. Translating gives CASSQGNGASGANVLTF.

The J gene is TRBJ2-7, the V gene TRBV2; unclear D gene. The germline CDR1 and CDR2 sequences are SNHLY and FYNNEI. The ends were cut back, 1 base at V and 4 bases at J, with 8 bases in the middle. This CDR3 spans 13 amino acids. The CDR3 bases are TGTGCCAGCAGTGAAGTAGCTGGGTACGAGCAGTACTTC. Encoded protein: CASSEVAGYEQYF.

The chain joins TRBV4-2 to TRBJ2-3, with TRBD2 matching over 10 bases. The CDR3 sequence is 16 residues long. The germline CDR1 and CDR2 sequences are LGHNA and YNFKEQ. V shed 1 base, J shed 6 bases, and the junction held 7 bases outside the gene matches. The CDR3 bases are TGTGCCAGCAGCCAAGGGCCAGCGGGGGGGCTCGATACGCAGTATTTT. Translated: CASSQGPAGGLDTQYF.

The chain couples TRBV5-4 to TRBJ1-2; 7 bases fit TRBD1. CDR3 length: 13 amino acids. The V segment lost 4 bases and the J segment 4 bases; nucleotides outside the gene matches: 4. From germline, CDR1 is SGHNT and CDR2 YYREEE (reference sequence). DNA for the CDR3: TGTGCCAGCAGCCAGGGACAGCCCTATGGCTACACCTTC. Translating it yields CASSQGQPYGYTF.

V usage is TRBV2 and J usage is TRBJ1-6; possible D gene TRBD1, 6 bases. V was clipped by 4 bases and J by 6 bases, with 13 bases between them. The CDR3 totals 15 residues. Germline-derived CDR1 and CDR2 are SNHLY and FYNNEI. The CDR3 coding sequence is TGTGCCAGCAGTGGGAAAGACAGGTCTAATTCACCCCTCCACTTT. This codes for CASSGKDRSNSPLHF.

In its sample, this clone was seen once. The rearrangement links TRBV7-8 to TRBJ2-3; D remains unclear. CDR1 SGHVS and CDR2 FQNEAQ come from the germline V gene. This CDR3 region has 14 residues. V was cut by 1 base and J by 2 bases, with 7 bases left in between. The chain's CDR3 is CASSLDLYTDTQYF. CDR3 coding DNA: TGTGCCAGCAGCTTAGATCTCTACACAGATACGCAGTATTTT.

The rearrangement links TRBV29-1 to TRBJ2-3, with 8 bases fitting TRBD2. Unmatched junction bases numbered 7, after V lost 5 bases and J lost 6 bases. The CDR3 consists of 13 residues. CDR1 and CDR2 from the germline V gene are SQVTM and ANQGSEA. CDR3 in amino acids: CSVSGRVSDTQYF. DNA for the CDR3: TGCAGCGTTTCCGGGAGGGTATCGGATACGCAGTATTTT.

V and J are TRBV20-1 and TRBJ2-7; weak D call: TRBD2 (6 bases). In germline, CDR1 is DFQATT, CDR2 SNEGSKA (reference sequence). The CDR3 consists of 11 residues. CDR3 nucleotides: TGCAGCGCGGGATTCGCTTCCGAGCAGTACTTC. As protein: CSAGFASEQYF.

The V call is TRBV29-1, the J call TRBJ2-7; 9 bases are a match to TRBD1. Unmatched junction bases numbered 7, after V lost 4 bases and J lost 3 bases. Germline CDR1 is SQVTM and CDR2 is ANQGSEA. This CDR3 region has 14 residues. Written as DNA, the CDR3 is TGCAGCGTTGCTTTACCGGGACAGGGCTACGAGCAGTACTTC. Amino acids: CSVALPGQGYEQYF.

The chain is built from TRBV9 and TRBJ1-1; a weak D match, TRBD1 (5 bases). V lost 0 bases to trimming and J lost 4 bases, with 10 bases between them. The CDR3 runs 14 residues. Germline V CDR1 and CDR2: SGDLS, YYNGEE. The CDR3, as DNA: TGTGCCAGCAGCGTAGGGGGAAGGGGCACTGAAGCTTTCTTT. This gives the protein CASSVGGRGTEAFF.

The V and J genes are TRBV5-1 and TRBJ2-1, with D hard to call. The CDR3 covers 14 residues. Trimming took 0 bases from V and 6 from J, leaving 10 bases between them. Per the germline V gene, CDR1 is SGHRS and CDR2 is YFSETQ. The CDR3 loop reads CASSLGSRANEQFF. CDR3 DNA sequence: TGCGCCAGCAGCTTGGGAAGTCGAGCCAATGAGCAGTTCTTC.

The V and J genes are TRBV5-5 and TRBJ2-7; 10 positions agree with TRBD1. There are 15 residues in the CDR3. After removal of 7 bases from V and 3 bases from J, the junction contained 10 bases not matched to a gene. Germline V gene data show CDR1 as SGHKS and CDR2 as YYEKEE (reference sequence). The CDR3 nucleotides read TGTGCCAGCGGGGACACCGGGACAGGGGACTACGAGCAGTACTTC. Translation: CASGDTGTGDYEQYF. The variable domain in full, with the rest retrieved from reference TRBV5-5 and TRBJ2-7, is DAGVTQSPTHLIKTRGQQVTLRCSPISGHKSVSWYQQVLGQGPQFIFQYYEKEERGRGNFPDRFSARQFPNYSSELNVNALLLGDSALYLCASGDTGTGDYEQYFGPGTRLTVT.

The rearrangement links TRBV5-4 to TRBJ2-7; TRBD2 aligns across 11 bases. CDR1 SGHNT and CDR2 YYREEE come from the germline V gene (reference sequence). The CDR3 is 15 residues long. With 4 bases clipped from V and 5 bases from J, the junction kept 8 bases outside the gene matches. Here the CDR3 reads CASSGMPGLADEQYF. The CDR3 nucleotides are TGTGCCAGCAGCGGGATGCCGGGACTAGCGGACGAGCAGTACTTC. Full variable domain (rest looked up from reference TRBV5-4 and TRBJ2-7): ETGVTQSPTHLIKTRGQQVTLRCSSQSGHNTVSWYQQALGQGPQFIFQYYREEENGRGNFPPRFSGLQFPNYSSELNVNALELDDSALYLCASSGMPGLADEQYFGPGTRLTVT.

The rearrangement joins TRBV29-1 to TRBJ2-5; 7 bases match TRBD2. CDR1 is SQVTM, CDR2 ANQGSEA, per germline. This CDR3 contains 14 residues. J was trimmed by 3 bases and V by 1 base; bases with no gene match: 5. The CDR3 DNA sequence: TGCAGCGTTGAAGGAGGGCGGGGGAAAGAGACCCAGTACTTC. Its protein is CSVEGGRGKETQYF.

This clone was seen once. The gene calls are TRBV7-2 and TRBJ2-5; D is perhaps TRBD1 (6 bases). With 7 bases removed from V and 3 bases from J, the gap between germline ends came to 24 bases. CDR1 and CDR2 (germline): SGHTA, FQGNSA. This CDR3 has 17 amino acids. The chain's CDR3 is CASTPPRDTFIEETQYF. The DNA for the CDR3 is TGTGCCAGCACTCCCCCCCGGGACACCTTTATCGAAGAGACCCAGTACTTC. Full variable domain (rest looked up from reference TRBV7-2 and TRBJ2-5): GAGVSQSPSNKVTEKGKDVELRCDPISGHTALYWYRQSLGQGLEFLIYFQGNSAPDKSGLPSDRFSAERTGGSVSTLTIQRTQQEDSAVYLCASTPPRDTFIEETQYFGPGTRLLVL.

The gene calls are TRBV7-8 and TRBJ2-5, with 9 bases matching TRBD2. Losses at the gene ends were 5 bases for V and 3 bases for J; bases not matched to a gene: 7. The CDR3 is 15 residues long. CDR1 is SGHVS and CDR2 is FQNEAQ in the germline V gene. Here the CDR3 DNA reads TGTGCCAGCAGCCAAACGACTAGCGGAAAAGAGACCCAGTACTTC. Its protein is CASSQTTSGKETQYF.